This record looks at one T cell receptor beta chain sequence and its context. It lacks a known antigen. Base qualities were left out, and no much larger clone turns up one base away. From the cysteine up to the phenylalanine, the CDR3 has a length of 13 residues. Here the CDR3 DNA is all that survives: 39 bases in frame from base 1. Between the V and J ends, shortened by 0 bases and 8 bases respectively, the junction contains 10 bases. Based on the germline V gene, the CDR1 and CDR2 sequences are ENHRY and SYGVKD. The entry originates in a study of blood T cell repertoires in COVID-19 (dated by TCRdb to the early 2020s). For context, the study as a whole: The collaborator samples originated in the United States, Italy and Spain and spanned the acute and convalescent phases of COVID-19. The material from the prospective study consisted of cDNA or gDNA derived from T cells, B-cell-depleted T cells, or PBMCs. Subjects who had been exposed to COVID-19, were actively infected with it, or had recovered from it provided the deeply sampled blood TCRbeta repertoires that made up the dataset. The repertoires were made available in a free public database intended to serve as a resource for research on the immune response to SARS-CoV-2. The samples were drawn from the first 160 participants of the ongoing ImmuneRACE study and from 1,200 or so subjects provided by 6 global collaborators. A de-identified subject ID, COVID-19 status, age in years and sex were almost always included in the sample metadata. HLA class I and class II types, where available, came from metadata supplied by the sample provider rather than from assay-based typing.

General findings and caveats noted by the study authors: The quantity of clinical and demographic metadata differed by source and by participant and was supplied without curation.

Each collaborating institution followed its own protocols to collect whole blood in K2EDTA tubes. For TCRbeta analysis, collaborators shipped samples in one of three forms: frozen whole blood, isolated PBMCs, or DNA extracted from either of those sample types. The immunoSEQ Assay, a bias-controlled multiplex PCR, was used to amplify TCRbeta CDR3 regions from genomic DNA. The study's own analysis went as follows. Within the assay, amplification of reference gene primers was used to estimate how many nucleated cells each sample contained. To quantify the absolute abundance of each unique TCRbeta CDR3 rearrangement, sequence reads were collapsed and filtered. For each sample, productive Simpson clonality was calculated by taking the square root of Simpson's diversity index across productive rearrangements. Drawn from immuneACCESS, this table holds only the in-frame rearrangements with V and J called that TCRdb kept. Clones are partly lost; checked studies trace under half to an unresolved V gene and leave the rest unexplained. V, J and clone size reflect that table, while D and trimming were determined from the DNA. The table for this sample lists roughly 120,000 clones; 80% to 90% of them were counted only once. The ten largest clones represent 25% to 30% of the sample.

Recombination linked TRBV10-3 to TRBJ1-1; the best D guess is TRBD1, with 6 bases matching. The receptor was isolated from a man between 65 and 85 years old with active or convalescent COVID-19. The sample consisted of peripheral blood. Here the CDR3 is given as CAISESGQSEAFF. The DNA sequence reads TGTGCCATCAGTGAGTCTGGACAGTCCGAAGCTTTCTTT.